The 20 T cell receptor beta chains listed next were all sequenced from one sample in a study of spatial heterogeneity in lung cancer. Their antigen targets remain unknown. Indicated time point: sample taken at primary tumor resection. From the 5' RACE reads, TCRdb called clonotypes with MiXCR, one entry per CDR3 protein. The table shows more than 20,000 distinct CDR3 sequences, with nearly 6.5% occurring only once. Notes on the study in general: One measure, the expanded intratumoral alpha and beta TCR count, tracked tumor mutation counts.

The specimen was lung tumor tissue, collected at surgery. These receptors originate from a male donor with early-stage non-small cell lung cancer.

This clonotype has more than one count but fewer than ten. This rearrangement joins TRBV20-1 to TRBJ1-6; a weak D match, TRBD1 (5 bases). Germline V lookup: CDR1 DFQATT, CDR2 SNEGSKA (reference sequence). The V end lost 0 bases, the J end lost 7 bases, and 19 bases lay between the germline ends. This CDR3 has 17 residues. This CDR3 is CSARDLGGLDVNSPLHF. DNA for the CDR3: TGCAGTGCTAGAGATCTGGGGGGACTCGACGTGAATTCACCCCTCCACTTT.

This clonotype was seen at least ten times. The rearrangement links TRBV2 to TRBJ1-2, with 8 positions matching TRBD1. With V trimmed by 6 bases and J by 7 bases, 4 bases remained unmatched. Germline CDR1 reads SNHLY; CDR2 reads FYNNEI. The CDR3 consists of 12 residues. CDR3 protein: CASSQGQAGYTF. In nucleotides, the CDR3 is TGTGCCAGCAGCCAGGGACAGGCTGGCTACACCTTC.

This clonotype has at least ten counts. The rearrangement uses TRBV7-9 and TRBJ1-6, with D perhaps TRBD1 (6 bases). This CDR3 spans 14 amino acids. V gave up 1 base and J gave up 8 bases, with 9 bases separating them. The germline gives CDR1 SEHNR, CDR2 FQNEAQ (reference sequence). This chain's CDR3 is CASSLDGGYSPLHF. In DNA form, the CDR3 reads TGTGCCAGCAGCTTAGACGGGGGCTATTCACCCCTCCACTTT. Supplemented by reference TRBV7-9 and TRBJ1-6, the full variable domain reads DTGVSQNPRHKITKRGQNVTFRCDPISEHNRLYWYRQTLGQGPEFLTYFQNEAQLEKSRLLSDRFSAERPKGSFSTLEIQRTEQGDSAMYLCASSLDGGYSPLHFGNGTRLTVT.

V gene TRBV7-6 combines with J gene TRBJ2-2; 13 nucleotides match TRBD2. The CDR3 loop spans 19 amino acids. The ends lost 3 bases at V and 5 bases at J; junction bases unmatched: 12. The V gene's germline CDR1 is SGHVS and CDR2 FNYEAQ. CDR3 in amino acids: CASSFSRGLAGVMTGELFF. Written as DNA, the CDR3 is TGTGCCAGCAGCTTTAGCCGAGGACTAGCGGGAGTGATGACCGGGGAGCTGTTTTTT.

The sample holds many counts of this clonotype. V usage is TRBV5-5 and J usage is TRBJ2-3, with D maybe TRBD2 (6 bases). V was pared by 4 bases and J by 3 bases, with 12 bases between. This CDR3 has 14 amino acids. Looked up from germline, CDR1 is SGHKS and CDR2 is YYEKEE (reference sequence). CDR3 DNA: TGTGCCAGCAGCCTCGGGACTGCAACAGATACGCAGTATTTT. It translates to CASSLGTATDTQYF.

This clonotype was observed many times. This chain links TRBV5-8 with TRBJ1-5; 9 positions agree with TRBD1. The CDR3 runs to 16 residues. V lost 2 bases to trimming and J lost 2 bases; unmatched junction nucleotides: 5. Germline CDR1 SGHTS, CDR2 YDEGEE. The CDR3 protein is CASSLQGAPGNQPQHF. Here the CDR3 DNA reads TGTGCCAGCAGCTTACAGGGGGCTCCGGGCAATCAGCCCCAGCATTTT.

The chain combines TRBV12-3 or TRBV12-4 with TRBJ2-2, with 11 bases aligning to TRBD1. The CDR3 consists of 16 residues. The junction had 9 bases not matched to a gene; V was cut back by 5 bases and J by 7 bases. The CDR3 region has the DNA TGTGCCAGCAGTGGGGGACAGGGGGTCCCTCACGGGGAGCTGTTTTTT. It encodes CASSGGQGVPHGELFF.

This clonotype was recorded at least ten times. V gene TRBV7-2 combines with J gene TRBJ1-3; D unclear. V was shortened by 3 bases and J by 4 bases, with 10 bases between the two germline ends. The CDR3 covers 14 residues. Germline V gene sequence: CDR1 SGHTA, CDR2 FQGNSA. For the CDR3, the DNA is TGTGCCAGCAGCTTTGTTCAGGCAGGAAACACCATATATTTT. Translating it yields CASSFVQAGNTIYF.

The chain is built from TRBV4-3 and TRBJ2-1, with 10 positions matching TRBD1. The V and J ends lost 3 bases and 7 bases, in that order; junction bases with no gene match: 6. This CDR3 contains 15 residues. Germline CDR1 LGHNA, CDR2 YSLEER. CDR3 loop: CASSHDRGRGNEQFF. CDR3 in DNA: TGCGCCAGCAGCCACGACAGGGGGCGCGGGAATGAGCAGTTCTTC.

This clonotype was seen at least ten times. The V and J genes are TRBV9 and TRBJ2-7; 8 bases are shared with TRBD2. Germline CDR1 and CDR2: SGDLS and YYNGEE. The junction had 9 bases not matched to a gene; V was cut back by 0 bases and J by 7 bases. The CDR3 is 15 amino acids. The CDR3 DNA follows: TGTGCCAGCAGCGTAGATGTCGGGAGGGCAGGTGAGCAGTACTTC. Translating it yields CASSVDVGRAGEQYF.

This clonotype has ten or more counts. The chain links TRBV4-2 to TRBJ1-1; D is uncertain. This CDR3 is 13 amino acids long. V was cut by 1 base and J by 5 bases, with 8 bases left in between. Germline CDR1 reads LGHNA; CDR2 reads YNFKEQ. The CDR3: CASSQGGRTEAFF. CDR3 nucleotide sequence: TGTGCCAGCAGCCAAGGTGGGAGGACTGAAGCTTTCTTT.

At least ten counts were recorded for this clonotype. The chain uses TRBV7-2 and TRBJ1-1; D uncertain. Trimming pared 8 bases from V and 0 bases from J, leaving 10 bases between. This CDR3 is built from 13 residues. Germline loops: CDR1 SGHTA, CDR2 FQGNSA. The CDR3 region has the DNA TGTGCCAGCTCTGGCAATATGAACACTGAAGCTTTCTTT. Translated, it gives CASSGNMNTEAFF.

This clonotype was counted at least ten times. The V gene is TRBV28, the J gene TRBJ1-4, with 9 bases matching TRBD1. The CDR3 extends over 16 amino acids. J gave up 8 bases and V 6 bases, and 13 bases lay outside the gene matches. The germline CDR1 and CDR2 sequences are MDHEN and SYDVKM. The DNA for the CDR3 is TGTGCCAGCAGAGGCTCCTCCGGGACAGGGCAAGAAAAACTGTTTTTT. Protein product: CASRGSSGTGQEKLFF.

The V call is TRBV7-2, the J call TRBJ2-3; D may be TRBD1 (5 bases). Trimming took off 3 bases at V and 4 bases at J, with 8 bases between the two ends. This CDR3 comprises 13 residues. Per germline, CDR1 SGHTA and CDR2 FQGNSA. The CDR3 spells CASSFKTADTQYF. As DNA, the CDR3 is TGTGCCAGCAGCTTCAAGACAGCAGATACGCAGTATTTT.

This clonotype was recorded at least ten times. DNA of the CDR3: TGTGCCAGCAGACCCCTTTCTCGCGGGGGGGTTCCGGATACGCAGTATTTT. Its translation: CASRPLSRGGVPDTQYF. The chain combines TRBV6-2 or TRBV6-3 with TRBJ2-3, with TRBD2 matching 9 bases. CDR1 MNHEY and CDR2 SVGEGT come from the germline V gene. The CDR3 covers 17 residues. Unmatched junction bases numbered 16, after V lost 6 bases and J lost 6 bases.

The J gene is TRBJ2-3, the V gene TRBV5-4; 14 bases line up with TRBD2. Trimming removed 3 bases from V and 1 base from J; junction bases left unmatched: 4. The CDR3 consists of 17 residues. Germline-derived CDR1 and CDR2 are SGHNT and YYREEE (reference sequence). CDR3 DNA: TGTGCCAGCAGCTGGCTGACTAGCGGGGGGGGCACAGATACGCAGTATTTT. Its translation is CASSWLTSGGGTDTQYF. Full variable domain (missing parts from reference TRBV5-4 and TRBJ2-3): ETGVTQSPTHLIKTRGQQVTLRCSSQSGHNTVSWYQQALGQGPQFIFQYYREEENGRGNFPPRFSGLQFPNYSSELNVNALELDDSALYLCASSWLTSGGGTDTQYFGPGTRLTVL.

This clonotype is large. The rearrangement links TRBV5-1 to TRBJ2-1; D gene unclear. Trimming removed 0 bases at V and 9 bases at J, with 10 bases between. This CDR3 spans 13 amino acids. Germline V CDR1 and CDR2: SGHRS, YFSETQ. CDR3 residues: CASSLEGPGEQFF. The CDR3 nucleotides read TGCGCCAGCAGCTTGGAGGGCCCGGGTGAGCAGTTCTTC.

The sample holds many counts of this clonotype. The chain employs TRBV3-1 and TRBJ1-2; 11 nucleotides line up with TRBD1. CDR3 length: 16 residues. V trimming: 3 bases; J trimming: 5 bases; junction bases outside the gene matches: 8. Germline V lookup: CDR1 LGHDT, CDR2 YNNKEL (reference sequence). CDR3 region: CASSHRGQGAMYGYTF. The CDR3 nucleotides read TGTGCCAGCAGCCACCGCGGACAGGGGGCTATGTATGGCTACACCTTC. The variable domain in full, completed from reference TRBV3-1 and TRBJ1-2, reads DTAVSQTPKYLVTQMGNDKSIKCEQNLGHDTMYWYKQDSKKFLKIMFSYNNKELIINETVPNRFSPKSPDKAHLNLHINSLELGDSAVYFCASSHRGQGAMYGYTFGSGTRLTVV.

This clonotype was detected ten times or more. The chain combines TRBV28 with TRBJ1-5, with no clear D. Germline V gene lookup returns CDR1 MDHEN and CDR2 SYDVKM. CDR3 length: 16 residues. V was cut by 4 bases and J by 0 bases, with 13 bases left in between. The CDR3 loop is CASSSFTRGSNQPQHF. The CDR3 nucleotides read TGTGCCAGCAGTTCTTTCACGCGGGGTAGCAATCAGCCCCAGCATTTT.

This clonotype was seen many times. V and J are TRBV20-1 and TRBJ2-1; possible D gene TRBD2, 6 bases. There are 11 residues in the CDR3. Germline values: CDR1 DFQATT, CDR2 SNEGSKA (reference sequence). V dropped 6 bases and J dropped 8 bases, with 11 bases sitting between them. CDR3 bases: TGCAGTGCCTGGGGGGTCCATGAGCAGTTCTTC. Amino acids: CSAWGVHEQFF.